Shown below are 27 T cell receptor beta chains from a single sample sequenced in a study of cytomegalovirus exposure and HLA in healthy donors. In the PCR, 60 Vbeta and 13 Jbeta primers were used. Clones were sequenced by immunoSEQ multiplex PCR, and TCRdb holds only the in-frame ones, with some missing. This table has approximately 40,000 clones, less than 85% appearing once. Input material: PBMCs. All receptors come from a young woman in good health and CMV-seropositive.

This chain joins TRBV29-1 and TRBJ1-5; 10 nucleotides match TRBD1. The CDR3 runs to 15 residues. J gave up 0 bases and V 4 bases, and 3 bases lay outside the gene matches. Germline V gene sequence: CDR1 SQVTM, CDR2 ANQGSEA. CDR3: CSVGDRGRSNQPQHF. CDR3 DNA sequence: TGCAGCGTTGGGGACAGGGGACGTAGCAATCAGCCCCAGCATTTT.

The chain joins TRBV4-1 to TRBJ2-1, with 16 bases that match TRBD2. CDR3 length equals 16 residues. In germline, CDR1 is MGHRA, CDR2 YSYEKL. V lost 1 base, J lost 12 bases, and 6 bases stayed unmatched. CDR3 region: CASSQVGTSGGESQFF. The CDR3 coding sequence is TGCGCCAGCAGCCAAGTAGGGACTAGCGGGGGGGAATCGCAGTTCTTC.

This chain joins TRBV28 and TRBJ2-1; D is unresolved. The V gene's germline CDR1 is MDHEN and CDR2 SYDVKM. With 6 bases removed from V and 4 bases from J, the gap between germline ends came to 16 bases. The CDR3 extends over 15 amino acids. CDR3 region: CASSPAPPTYNEQFF. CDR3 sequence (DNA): TGTGCCAGCAGCCCAGCTCCCCCGACATACAATGAGCAGTTCTTC.

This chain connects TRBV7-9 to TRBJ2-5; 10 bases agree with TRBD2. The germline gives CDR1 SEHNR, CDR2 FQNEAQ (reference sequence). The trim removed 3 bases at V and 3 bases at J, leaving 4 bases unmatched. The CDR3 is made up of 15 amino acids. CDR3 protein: CASSLKRGGKETQYF. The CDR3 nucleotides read TGTGCCAGCAGCTTGAAGCGGGGGGGGAAAGAGACCCAGTACTTC.

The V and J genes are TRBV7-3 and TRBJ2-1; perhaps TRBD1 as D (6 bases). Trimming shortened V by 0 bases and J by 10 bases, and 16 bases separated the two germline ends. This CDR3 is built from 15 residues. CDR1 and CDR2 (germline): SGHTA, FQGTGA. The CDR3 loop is CASSLTGAERSEQFF. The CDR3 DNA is TGTGCCAGCAGCTTAACGGGGGCAGAACGTTCGGAGCAGTTCTTC. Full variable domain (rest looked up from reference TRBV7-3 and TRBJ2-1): GAGVSQTPSNKVTEKGKYVELRCDPISGHTALYWYRQSLGQGPEFLIYFQGTGAADDSGLPNDRFFAVRPEGSVSTLKIQRTERGDSAVYLCASSLTGAERSEQFFGPGTRLTVL.

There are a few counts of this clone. In DNA, the CDR3 is TGTGCCAGCAGCCCCTCGGACAGGCTCTACGAGCAGTACTTC. It yields the protein CASSPSDRLYEQYF. This chain links TRBV7-9 with TRBJ2-5, with TRBD1 matching 7 bases. The J call may be wrong; the DNA end is better matched by TRBJ2-7. Germline values: CDR1 SEHNR, CDR2 FQNEAQ (reference sequence). The CDR3 loop spans 14 amino acids.

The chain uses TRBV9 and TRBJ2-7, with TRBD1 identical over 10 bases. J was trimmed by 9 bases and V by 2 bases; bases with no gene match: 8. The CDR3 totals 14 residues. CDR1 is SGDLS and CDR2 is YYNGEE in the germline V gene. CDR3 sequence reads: CASSVDLGQGRQYF. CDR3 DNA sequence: TGTGCCAGCAGCGTTGATCTGGGACAGGGGAGGCAGTACTTC. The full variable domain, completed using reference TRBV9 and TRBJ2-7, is DSGVTQTPKHLITATGQRVTLRCSPRSGDLSVYWYQQSLDQGLQFLIQYYNGEERAKGNILERFSAQQFPDLHSELNLSSLELGDSALYFCASSVDLGQGRQYFGPGTRLTVT.

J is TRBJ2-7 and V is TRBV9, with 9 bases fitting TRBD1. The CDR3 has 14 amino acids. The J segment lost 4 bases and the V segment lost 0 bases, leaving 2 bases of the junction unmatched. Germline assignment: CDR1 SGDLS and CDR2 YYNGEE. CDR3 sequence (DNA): TGTGCCAGCAGCGTAGGGGACAGGGCATACGAGCAGTACTTC. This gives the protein CASSVGDRAYEQYF.

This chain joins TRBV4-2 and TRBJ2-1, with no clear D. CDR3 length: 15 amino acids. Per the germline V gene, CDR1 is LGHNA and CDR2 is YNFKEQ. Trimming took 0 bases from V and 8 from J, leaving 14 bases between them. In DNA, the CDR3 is TGTGCCAGCAGCCAAGATCTGGGCTCCACAGATGAGCAGTTCTTC. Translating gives CASSQDLGSTDEQFF.

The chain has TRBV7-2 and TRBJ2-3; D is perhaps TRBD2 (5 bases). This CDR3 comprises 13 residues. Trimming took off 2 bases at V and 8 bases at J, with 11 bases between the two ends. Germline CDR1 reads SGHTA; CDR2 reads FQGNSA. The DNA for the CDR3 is TGTGCCAGCAGCTTAAAATCGGAGGTTACGCAGTATTTT. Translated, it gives CASSLKSEVTQYF.

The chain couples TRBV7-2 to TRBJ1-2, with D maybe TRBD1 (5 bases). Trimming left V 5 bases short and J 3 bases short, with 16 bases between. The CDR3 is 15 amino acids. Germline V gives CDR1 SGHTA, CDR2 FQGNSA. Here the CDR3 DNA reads TGTGCCAGCAGCCCCGAATTGACAGCCTACTATGGCTACACCTTC. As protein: CASSPELTAYYGYTF.

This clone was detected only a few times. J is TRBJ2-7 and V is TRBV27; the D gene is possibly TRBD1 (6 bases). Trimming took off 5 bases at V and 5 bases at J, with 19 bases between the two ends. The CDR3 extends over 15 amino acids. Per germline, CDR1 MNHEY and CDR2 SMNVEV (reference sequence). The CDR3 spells CASSPTTGFFDEQYF. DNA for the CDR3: TGTGCCAGCAGTCCCACCACAGGGTTTTTTGACGAGCAGTACTTC.

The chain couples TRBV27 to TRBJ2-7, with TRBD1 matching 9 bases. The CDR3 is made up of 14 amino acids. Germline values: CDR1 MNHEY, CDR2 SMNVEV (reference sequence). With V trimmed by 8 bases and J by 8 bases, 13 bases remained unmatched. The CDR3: CASARRDRDSQQYF. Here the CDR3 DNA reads TGTGCCAGCGCACGCCGGGACAGGGACTCTCAGCAGTACTTC.

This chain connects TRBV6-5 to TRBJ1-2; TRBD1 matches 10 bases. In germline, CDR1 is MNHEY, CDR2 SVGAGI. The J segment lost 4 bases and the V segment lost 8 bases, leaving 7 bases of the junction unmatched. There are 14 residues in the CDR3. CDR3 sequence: CASGTGDGGYGYTF. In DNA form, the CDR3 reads TGTGCCAGCGGGACAGGGGACGGTGGCTATGGCTACACCTTC.

CDR3 in DNA: TGTGCCAGCAGCTTGGGGACAGGGAACTATGGCTACACCTTC. Encoded protein: CASSLGTGNYGYTF. The chain has TRBV5-6 and TRBJ1-2; 8 nucleotides agree with TRBD1. With 0 bases clipped from V and 2 bases from J, the junction kept 0 bases outside the gene matches. The CDR3 loop spans 14 amino acids. Germline V gene data show CDR1 as SGHDT and CDR2 as YYEEEE.

CDR3 region: CASSSRHSTYEQYF. As DNA, the CDR3 is TGTGCCAGCAGCTCACGACATTCAACCTACGAGCAGTACTTC. The genes are TRBV5-4 and TRBJ2-7; the D is unclear. The CDR3 covers 14 residues. Trimming took 3 bases from V and 2 from J, leaving 12 bases between them. Germline CDR1 and CDR2: SGHNT and YYREEE (reference sequence). The variable domain in full, completed from reference TRBV5-4 and TRBJ2-7, reads ETGVTQSPTHLIKTRGQQVTLRCSSQSGHNTVSWYQQALGQGPQFIFQYYREEENGRGNFPPRFSGLQFPNYSSELNVNALELDDSALYLCASSSRHSTYEQYFGPGTRLTVT.

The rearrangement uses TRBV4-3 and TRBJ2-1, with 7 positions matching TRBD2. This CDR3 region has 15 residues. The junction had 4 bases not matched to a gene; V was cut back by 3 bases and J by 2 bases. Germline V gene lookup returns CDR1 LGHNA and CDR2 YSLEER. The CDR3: CASSQAGEAYNEQFF. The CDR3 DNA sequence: TGCGCCAGCAGCCAGGCGGGAGAGGCCTACAATGAGCAGTTCTTC.

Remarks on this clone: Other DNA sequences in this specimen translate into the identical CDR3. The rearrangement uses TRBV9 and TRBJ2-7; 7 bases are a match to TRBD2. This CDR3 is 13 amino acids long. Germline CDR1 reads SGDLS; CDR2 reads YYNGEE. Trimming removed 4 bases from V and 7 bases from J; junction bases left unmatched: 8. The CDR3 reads CASSPWGAGEQYF. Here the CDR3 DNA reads TGTGCCAGCAGCCCCTGGGGAGCGGGGGAGCAGTACTTC.

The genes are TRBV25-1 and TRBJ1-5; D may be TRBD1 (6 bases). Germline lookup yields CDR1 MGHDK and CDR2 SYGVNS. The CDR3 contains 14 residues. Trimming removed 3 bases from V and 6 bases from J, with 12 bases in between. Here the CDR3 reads CASSDAQGGQPQHF. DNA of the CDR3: TGTGCCAGCAGTGACGCCCAAGGGGGTCAGCCCCAGCATTTT.

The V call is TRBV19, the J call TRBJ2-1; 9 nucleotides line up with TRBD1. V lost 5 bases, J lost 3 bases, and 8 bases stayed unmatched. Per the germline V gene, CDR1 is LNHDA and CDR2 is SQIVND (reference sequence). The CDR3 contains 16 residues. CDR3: CASSPRGTGRYNEQFF. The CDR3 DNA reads TGTGCCAGTAGTCCCCGCGGGACAGGGCGCTACAATGAGCAGTTCTTC. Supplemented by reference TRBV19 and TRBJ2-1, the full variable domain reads DGGITQSPKYLFRKEGQNVTLSCEQNLNHDAMYWYRQDPGQGLRLIYYSQIVNDFQKGDIAEGYSVSREKKESFPLTVTSAQKNPTAFYLCASSPRGTGRYNEQFFGPGTRLTVL.

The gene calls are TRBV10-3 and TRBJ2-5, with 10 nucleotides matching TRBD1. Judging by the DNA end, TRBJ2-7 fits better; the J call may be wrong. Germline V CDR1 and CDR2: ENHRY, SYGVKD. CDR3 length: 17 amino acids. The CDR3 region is CAISDPDRGQLYYEQYF. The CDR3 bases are TGTGCCATCAGTGACCCAGACAGGGGGCAGCTATACTACGAGCAGTACTTC.

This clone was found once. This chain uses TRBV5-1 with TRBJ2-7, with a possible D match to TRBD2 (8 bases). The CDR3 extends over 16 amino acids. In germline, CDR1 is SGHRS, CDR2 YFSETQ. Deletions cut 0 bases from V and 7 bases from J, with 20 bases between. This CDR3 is CASSLGDSGRFGEQYF. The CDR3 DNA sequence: TGCGCCAGCAGCTTGGGGGACAGCGGGAGATTCGGGGAGCAGTACTTC.

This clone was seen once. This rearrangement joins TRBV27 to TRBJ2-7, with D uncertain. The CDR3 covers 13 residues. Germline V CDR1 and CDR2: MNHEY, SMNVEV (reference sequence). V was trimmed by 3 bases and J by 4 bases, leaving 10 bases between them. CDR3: CASSLRLKYEQYF. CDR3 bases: TGTGCCAGCAGTTTGCGACTGAAATACGAGCAGTACTTC.

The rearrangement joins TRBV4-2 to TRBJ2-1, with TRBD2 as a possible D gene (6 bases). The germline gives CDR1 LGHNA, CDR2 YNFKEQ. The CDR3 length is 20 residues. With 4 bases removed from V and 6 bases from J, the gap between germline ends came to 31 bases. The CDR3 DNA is TGTGCCAGCAGCCTTCAAGGAGGGACCAGGAGAGCGGCCATTCTCAATGAGCAGTTCTTC. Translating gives CASSLQGGTRRAAILNEQFF.

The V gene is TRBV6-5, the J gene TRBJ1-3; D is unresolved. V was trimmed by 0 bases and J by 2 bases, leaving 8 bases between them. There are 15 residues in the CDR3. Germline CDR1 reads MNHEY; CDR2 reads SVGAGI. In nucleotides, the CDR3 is TGTGCCAGCAGTTACTCGTCTAGGCCTGGAAACACCATATATTTT. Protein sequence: CASSYSSRPGNTIYF.

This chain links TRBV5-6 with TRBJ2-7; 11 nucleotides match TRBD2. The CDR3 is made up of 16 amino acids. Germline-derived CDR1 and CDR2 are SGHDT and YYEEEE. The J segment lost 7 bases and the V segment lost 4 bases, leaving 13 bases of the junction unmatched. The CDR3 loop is CASSGGSSGRRWEQYF. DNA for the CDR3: TGTGCCAGCAGCGGGGGGTCTAGCGGGAGGCGGTGGGAGCAGTACTTC.

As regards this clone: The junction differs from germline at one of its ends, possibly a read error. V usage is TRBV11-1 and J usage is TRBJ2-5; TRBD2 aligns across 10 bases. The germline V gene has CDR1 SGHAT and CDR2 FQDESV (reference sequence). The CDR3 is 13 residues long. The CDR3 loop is CASSQGTSARWHF. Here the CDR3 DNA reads TGTGCCAGCAGCCAGGGGACTAGCGCTCGCTGGCACTTC. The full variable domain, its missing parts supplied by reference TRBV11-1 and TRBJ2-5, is EAEVAQSPRYKITEKSQAVAFWCDPISGHATLYWYRQILGQGPELLVQFQDESVVDDSQLPKDRFSAERLKGVDSTLKIQPAELGDSAMYLCASSQGTSARWHFGPGTRLLVL.